Reported below is one T cell receptor (beta chain). Its specificity is unknown. The naive CD8 subset, CD45RO-negative cells positively selected for CCR7, excluded terminally differentiated effector memory CD45RA+ cells. The data were taken from a study of shared clonotypes between healthy human individuals. Whole-study findings and limits: Estimated richness values were generally larger in naive subsets than in memory subsets. Approximately 4.9% of naive CD4 clonotypes were shared across a few donors. Although depth was large, rarefaction showed that sequencing of the sorted subsets was incomplete.

Study processing details: ImmunoSEQ gave junction-only sequences without quality scores, so filtering differed. Generated by immunoSEQ multiplex PCR, the TCRdb table keeps only in-frame clones and is missing some. Clonal size and the V and J genes are those of that table, whereas D and trimming came from the DNA. Of hundreds of thousands of clones listed, roughly 96% are singletons. V gave up 6 bases and J gave up 2 bases, with 15 bases separating them. CDR3 length equals 14 residues. Germline values: CDR1 SGHKS, CDR2 YYEKEE (reference sequence). The source is a man aged 30 to 39 in good health. The sequencing input was naive CD8+ T cells sorted from blood. The V and J genes are TRBV5-5 and TRBJ2-7, with D perhaps given as TRBD1 or TRBD2 (5 bases each). The CDR3 bases are TGTGCCAGCAATTCACGGGACGGGACCTACGAGCAGTACTTC. Amino acids: CASNSRDGTYEQYF.